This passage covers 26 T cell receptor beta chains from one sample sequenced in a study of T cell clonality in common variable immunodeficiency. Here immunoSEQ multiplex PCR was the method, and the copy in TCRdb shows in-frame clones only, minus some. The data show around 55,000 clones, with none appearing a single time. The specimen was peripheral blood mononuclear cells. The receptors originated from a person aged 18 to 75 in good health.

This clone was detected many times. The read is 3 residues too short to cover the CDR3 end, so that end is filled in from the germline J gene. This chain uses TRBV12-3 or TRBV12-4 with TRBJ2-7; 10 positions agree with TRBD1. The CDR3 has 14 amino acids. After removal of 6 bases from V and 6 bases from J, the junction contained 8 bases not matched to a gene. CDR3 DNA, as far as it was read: TGTGCCAGCAGACGGACGGGACAGGGGACCGAG. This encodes CASRRTGQGTE. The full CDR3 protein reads CASRRTGQGTEQYF.

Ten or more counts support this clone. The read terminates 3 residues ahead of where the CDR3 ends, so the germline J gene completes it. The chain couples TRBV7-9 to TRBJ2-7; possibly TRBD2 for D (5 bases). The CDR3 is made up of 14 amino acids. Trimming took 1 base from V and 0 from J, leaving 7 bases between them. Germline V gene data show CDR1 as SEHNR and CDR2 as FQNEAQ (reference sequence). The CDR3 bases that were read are TGTGCCAGCAGCTTAGGTGAGGGCTCCTACGAG. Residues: CASSLGEGSYE. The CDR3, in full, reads CASSLGEGSYEQYF.

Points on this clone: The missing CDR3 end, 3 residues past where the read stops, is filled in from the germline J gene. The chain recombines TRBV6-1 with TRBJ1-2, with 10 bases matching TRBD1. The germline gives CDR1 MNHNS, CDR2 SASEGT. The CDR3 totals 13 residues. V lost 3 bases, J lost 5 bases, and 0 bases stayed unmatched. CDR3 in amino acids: CASSEDRGYGYTF. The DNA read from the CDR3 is TGTGCCAGCAGTGAGGACAGGGGGTATGGC.

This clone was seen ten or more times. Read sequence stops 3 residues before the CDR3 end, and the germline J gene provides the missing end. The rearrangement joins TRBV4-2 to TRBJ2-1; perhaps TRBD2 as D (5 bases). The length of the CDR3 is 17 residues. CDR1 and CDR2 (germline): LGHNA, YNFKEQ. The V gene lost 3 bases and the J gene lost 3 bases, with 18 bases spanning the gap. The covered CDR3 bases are TGTGCCAGCAGCCAGGGGAGAGCGGCCCGGGGCTACAATGAG. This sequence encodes CASSQGRAARGYNE. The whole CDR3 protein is CASSQGRAARGYNEQFF.

Incomplete CDR3 DNA: TGTGCCAGCAGCTTAGCGGCGGGGGCGTTGGAATACGAC. Its protein is CASSLAAGALEYD. The entire CDR3 protein reads CASSLAAGALEYDYTF. The J gene is TRBJ1-2, the V gene TRBV7-2; D is possibly TRBD1 (6 bases). The read finishes 3 residues shy of the CDR3 end, and the germline J gene is used to complete it. The CDR3 is 16 amino acids. Germline CDR1 reads SGHTA; CDR2 reads FQGNSA.

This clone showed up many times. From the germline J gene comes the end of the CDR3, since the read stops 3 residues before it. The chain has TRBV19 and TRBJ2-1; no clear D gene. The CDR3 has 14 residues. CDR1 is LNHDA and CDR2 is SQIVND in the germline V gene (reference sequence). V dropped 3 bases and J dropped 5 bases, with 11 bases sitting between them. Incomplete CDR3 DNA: TGTGCCAGTAGTATTAGACTTGTAAACAATGAG. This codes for CASSIRLVNNE. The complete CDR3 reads CASSIRLVNNEQFF. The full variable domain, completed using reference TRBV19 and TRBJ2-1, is DGGITQSPKYLFRKEGQNVTLSCEQNLNHDAMYWYRQDPGQGLRLIYYSQIVNDFQKGDIAEGYSVSREKKESFPLTVTSAQKNPTAFYLCASSIRLVNNEQFFGPGTRLTVL.

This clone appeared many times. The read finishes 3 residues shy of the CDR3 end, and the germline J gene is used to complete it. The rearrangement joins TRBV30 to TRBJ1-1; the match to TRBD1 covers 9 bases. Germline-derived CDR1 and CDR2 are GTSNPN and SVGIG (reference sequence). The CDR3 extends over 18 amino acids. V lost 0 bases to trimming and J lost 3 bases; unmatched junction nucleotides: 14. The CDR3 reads CAWSVGLDRGGSYTEAFF. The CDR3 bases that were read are TGTGCCTGGAGTGTAGGTTTGGACAGGGGAGGGTCGTACACTGAA.

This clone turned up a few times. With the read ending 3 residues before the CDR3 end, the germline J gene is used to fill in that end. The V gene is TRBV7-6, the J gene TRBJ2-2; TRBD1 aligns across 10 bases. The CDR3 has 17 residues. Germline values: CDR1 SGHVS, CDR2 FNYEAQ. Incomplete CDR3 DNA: TGTGCCAGCAGCTCCAGAGAACCGGGACAGGGGAATGAAAAG. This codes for CASSSREPGQGNEK. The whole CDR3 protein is CASSSREPGQGNEKLFF.

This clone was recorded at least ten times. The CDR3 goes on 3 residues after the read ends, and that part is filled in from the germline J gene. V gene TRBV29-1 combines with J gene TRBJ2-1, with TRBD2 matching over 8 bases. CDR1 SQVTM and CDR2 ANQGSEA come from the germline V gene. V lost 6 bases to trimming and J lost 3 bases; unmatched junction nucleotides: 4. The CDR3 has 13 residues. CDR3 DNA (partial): TGCAGCGTCGTAGCGGGAAACTACAATGAG. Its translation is CSVVAGNYNE. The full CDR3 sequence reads CSVVAGNYNEQFF.

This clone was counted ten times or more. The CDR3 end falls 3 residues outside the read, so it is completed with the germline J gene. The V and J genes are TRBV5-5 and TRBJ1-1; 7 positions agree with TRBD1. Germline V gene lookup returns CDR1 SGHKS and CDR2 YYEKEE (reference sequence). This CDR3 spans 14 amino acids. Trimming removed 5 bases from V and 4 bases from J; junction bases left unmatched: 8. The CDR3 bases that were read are TGTGCCAGCAGTGGCGGGGAGGGGGCCACTGAA. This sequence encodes CASSGGEGATE. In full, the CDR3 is CASSGGEGATEAFF.

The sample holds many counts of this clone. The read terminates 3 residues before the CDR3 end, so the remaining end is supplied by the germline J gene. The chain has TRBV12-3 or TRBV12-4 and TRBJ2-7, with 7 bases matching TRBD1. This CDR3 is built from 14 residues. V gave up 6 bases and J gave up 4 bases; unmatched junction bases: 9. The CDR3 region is CASRKGATVYEQYF. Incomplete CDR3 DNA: TGTGCCAGCAGGAAGGGGGCTACGGTTTACGAG.

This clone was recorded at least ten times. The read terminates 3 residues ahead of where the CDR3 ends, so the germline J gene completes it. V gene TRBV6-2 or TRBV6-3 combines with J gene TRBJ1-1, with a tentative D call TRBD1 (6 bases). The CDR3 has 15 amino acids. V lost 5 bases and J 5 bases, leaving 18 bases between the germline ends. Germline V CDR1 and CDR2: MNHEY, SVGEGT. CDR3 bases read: TGTGCCAGCAGTCGTTTGGGGGCGCGGTATACTGAA. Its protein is CASSRLGARYTE. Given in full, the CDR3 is CASSRLGARYTEAFF.

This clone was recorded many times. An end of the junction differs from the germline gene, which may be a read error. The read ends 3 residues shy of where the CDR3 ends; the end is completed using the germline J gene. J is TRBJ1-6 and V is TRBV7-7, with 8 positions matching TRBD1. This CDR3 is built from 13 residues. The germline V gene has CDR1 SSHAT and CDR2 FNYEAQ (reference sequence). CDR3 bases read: TGTGCTAGCAGCTTAGGGGTGGGACAGGCC. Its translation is CASSLGVGQA. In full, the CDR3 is CASSLGVGQALHF.

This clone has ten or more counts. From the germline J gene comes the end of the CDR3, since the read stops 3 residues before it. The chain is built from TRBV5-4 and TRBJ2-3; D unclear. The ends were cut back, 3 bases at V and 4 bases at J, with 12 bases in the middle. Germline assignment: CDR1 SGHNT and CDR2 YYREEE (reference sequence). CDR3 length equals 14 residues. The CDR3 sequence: CASSSQGQADTQYF. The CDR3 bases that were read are TGTGCCAGCAGCTCCCAAGGGCAGGCAGATACG.

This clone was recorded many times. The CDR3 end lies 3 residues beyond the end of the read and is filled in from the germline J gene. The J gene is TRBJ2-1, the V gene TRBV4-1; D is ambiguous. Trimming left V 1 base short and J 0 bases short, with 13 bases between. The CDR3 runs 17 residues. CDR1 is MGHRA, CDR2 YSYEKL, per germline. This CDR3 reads CASSQAASARSYNEQFF. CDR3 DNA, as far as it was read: TGCGCCAGCAGCCAAGCGGCTAGTGCCCGCTCCTACAATGAG.

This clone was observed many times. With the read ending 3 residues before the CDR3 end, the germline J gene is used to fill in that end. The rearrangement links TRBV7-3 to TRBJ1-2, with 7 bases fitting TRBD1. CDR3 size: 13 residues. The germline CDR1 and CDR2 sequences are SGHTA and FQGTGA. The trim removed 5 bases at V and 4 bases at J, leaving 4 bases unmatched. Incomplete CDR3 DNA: TGTGCCAGCAGCCCGGACAGGTTCTATGGC. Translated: CASSPDRFYG. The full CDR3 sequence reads CASSPDRFYGYTF.

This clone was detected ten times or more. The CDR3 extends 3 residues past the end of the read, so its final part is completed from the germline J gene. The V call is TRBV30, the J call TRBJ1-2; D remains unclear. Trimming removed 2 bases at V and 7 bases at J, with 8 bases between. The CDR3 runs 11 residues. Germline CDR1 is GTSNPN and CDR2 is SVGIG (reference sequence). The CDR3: CAWSSSGGYTF. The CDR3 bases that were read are TGTGCCTGGAGTTCGAGCGGTGGC.

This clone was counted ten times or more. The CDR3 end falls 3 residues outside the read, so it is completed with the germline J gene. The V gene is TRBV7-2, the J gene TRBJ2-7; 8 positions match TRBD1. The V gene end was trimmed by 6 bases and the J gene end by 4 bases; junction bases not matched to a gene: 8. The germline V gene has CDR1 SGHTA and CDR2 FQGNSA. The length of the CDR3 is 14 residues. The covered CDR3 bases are TGTGCCAGCAGGGGCCGGACAGGGATATACGAG. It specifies CASRGRTGIYE. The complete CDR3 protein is CASRGRTGIYEQYF.

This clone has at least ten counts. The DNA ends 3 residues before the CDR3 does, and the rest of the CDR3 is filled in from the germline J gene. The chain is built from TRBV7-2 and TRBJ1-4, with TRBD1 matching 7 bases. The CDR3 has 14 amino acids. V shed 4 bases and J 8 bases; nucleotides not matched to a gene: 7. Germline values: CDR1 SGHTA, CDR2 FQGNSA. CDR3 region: CASSSLDRREKLFF. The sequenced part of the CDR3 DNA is TGTGCCAGCAGCTCCTTGGACAGGAGGGAAAAA.

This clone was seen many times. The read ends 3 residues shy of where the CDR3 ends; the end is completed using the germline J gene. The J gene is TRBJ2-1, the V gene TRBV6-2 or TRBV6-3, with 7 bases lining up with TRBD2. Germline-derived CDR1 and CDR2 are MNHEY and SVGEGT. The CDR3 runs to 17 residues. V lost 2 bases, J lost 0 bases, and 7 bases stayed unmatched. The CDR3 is CASSYPPSGRSYNEQFF. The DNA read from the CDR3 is TGTGCCAGCAGTTACCCTCCTAGCGGACGCTCCTACAATGAG.

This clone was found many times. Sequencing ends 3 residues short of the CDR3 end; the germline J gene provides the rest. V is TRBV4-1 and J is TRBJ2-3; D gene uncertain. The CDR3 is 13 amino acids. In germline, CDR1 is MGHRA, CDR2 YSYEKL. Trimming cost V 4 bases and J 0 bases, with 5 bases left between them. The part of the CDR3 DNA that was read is TGCGCCAGCAGCCGTACTAGCACAGATACG. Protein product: CASSRTSTDT. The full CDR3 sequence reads CASSRTSTDTQYF.

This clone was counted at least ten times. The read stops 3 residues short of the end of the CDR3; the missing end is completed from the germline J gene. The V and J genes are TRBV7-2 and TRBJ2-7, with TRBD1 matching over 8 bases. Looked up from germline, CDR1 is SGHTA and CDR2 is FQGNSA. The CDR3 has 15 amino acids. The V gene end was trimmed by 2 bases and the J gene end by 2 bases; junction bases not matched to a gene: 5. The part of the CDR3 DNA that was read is TGTGCCAGCAGCTTACAGGGGGCTTCAACCTACGAG. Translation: CASSLQGASTYE. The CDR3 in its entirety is CASSLQGASTYEQYF.

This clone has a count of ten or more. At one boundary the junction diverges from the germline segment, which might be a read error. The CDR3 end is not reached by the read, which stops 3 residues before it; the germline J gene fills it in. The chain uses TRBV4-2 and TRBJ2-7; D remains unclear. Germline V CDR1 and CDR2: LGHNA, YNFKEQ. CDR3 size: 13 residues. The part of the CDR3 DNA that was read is TGCGCCAGCAGCCGAGTCATAGGGTACGAG. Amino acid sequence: CASSRVIGYE. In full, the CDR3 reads CASSRVIGYEQYF.

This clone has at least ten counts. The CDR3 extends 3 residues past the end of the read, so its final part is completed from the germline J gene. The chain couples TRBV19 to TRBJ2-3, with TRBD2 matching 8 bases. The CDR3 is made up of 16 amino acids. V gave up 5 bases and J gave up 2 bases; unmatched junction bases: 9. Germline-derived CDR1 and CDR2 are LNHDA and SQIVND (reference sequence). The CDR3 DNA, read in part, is TGTGCCAGTAGTCCGTTTAGCGGGGCGATCACAGATACG. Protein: CASSPFSGAITDT. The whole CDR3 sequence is CASSPFSGAITDTQYF.

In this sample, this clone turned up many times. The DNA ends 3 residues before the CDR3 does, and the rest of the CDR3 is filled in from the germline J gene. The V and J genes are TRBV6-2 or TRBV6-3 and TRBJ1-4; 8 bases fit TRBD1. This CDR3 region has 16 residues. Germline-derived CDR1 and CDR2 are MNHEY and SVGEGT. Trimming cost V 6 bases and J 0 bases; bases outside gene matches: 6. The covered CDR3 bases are TGTGCCAGCAGCGGGGACAGGAGATCAACTAATGAAAAA. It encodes CASSGDRRSTNEK. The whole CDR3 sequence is CASSGDRRSTNEKLFF.

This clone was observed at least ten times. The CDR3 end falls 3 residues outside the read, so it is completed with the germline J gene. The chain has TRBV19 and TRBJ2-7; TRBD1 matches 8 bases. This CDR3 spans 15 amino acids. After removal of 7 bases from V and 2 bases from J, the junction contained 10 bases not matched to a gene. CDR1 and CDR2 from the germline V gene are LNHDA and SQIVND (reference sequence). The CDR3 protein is CASNPGTGSPYEQYF. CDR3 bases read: TGTGCCAGTAACCCCGGGACAGGCAGTCCCTACGAG.